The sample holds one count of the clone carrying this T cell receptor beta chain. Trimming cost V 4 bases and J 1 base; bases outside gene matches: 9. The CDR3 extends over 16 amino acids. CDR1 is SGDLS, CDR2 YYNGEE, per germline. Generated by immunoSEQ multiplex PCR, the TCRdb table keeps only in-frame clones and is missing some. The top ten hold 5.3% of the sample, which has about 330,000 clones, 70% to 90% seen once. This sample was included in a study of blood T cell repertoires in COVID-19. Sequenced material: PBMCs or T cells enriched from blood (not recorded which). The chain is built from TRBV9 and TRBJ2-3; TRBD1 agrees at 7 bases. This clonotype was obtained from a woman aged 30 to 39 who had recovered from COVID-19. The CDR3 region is CASSTTGVHRTDTQYF. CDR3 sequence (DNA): TGTGCCAGCAGCACCACAGGGGTTCATCGCACAGATACGCAGTATTTT.